This T cell receptor (beta chain) derives from a study of identical twins. This clonotype has just a few counts. With no exceptions, donors were healthy Caucasians. The ends were cut back, 2 bases at V and 5 bases at J, with 3 bases in the middle. The germline gives CDR1 MNHNS, CDR2 SASEGT. This CDR3 comprises 11 residues. TCRdb recomputed calls from the 5' RACE reads with MiXCR, one row per CDR3 protein. Of fewer than 350,000 distinct CDR3 sequences detected, roughly 8.6% appear once; the ten largest clones hold around 2.1%. These data were likewise used in another study, on yellow fever vaccine responses in identical twins. That study reports: Twins' vaccine T cell response reportedly gave the appearance of partial convergence and partial personalization.

The chain is built from TRBV6-1 and TRBJ1-1, with D unresolved. The receptor comes from a woman under 30 in good health. Sequencing was done on a sample of memory (CD45RO+) T cells sorted from blood. CDR3 in DNA: TGTGCCAGCAGTGAATTGACTGAAGCTTTCTTT. Amino acids: CASSELTEAFF.